This record looks at one TCR beta chain sequence and its context. Its target is not known. This sample is part of a study of T-cell reconstitution after alpha-beta-depleted transplantation in children. Unique molecular identifiers were incorporated when the TCRbeta library was constructed. TCRdb independently ran MiXCR on the PCR reads; one entry per CDR3 protein. The profile shows fewer than 450,000 distinct CDR3 sequences, 15% to 20% of them singletons. Study-wide results and limits: About two months after transplant, alpha-beta T cells reportedly came from several hundred expanded graft clones. The study traced high day-60 TCRbeta diversity in some patients to surviving recipient T cells and thymic progenitors. T-cell numbers and diversity, one year after transplant, stemmed largely from T cells that were newly produced.

This TCR was recovered from a male patient aged 2-15 years who had a stem cell transplant for acute lymphoblastic leukemia, so the T cells may come from the graft donor. The sample was PBMCs, mostly from graft donor cells, taken 360 days after TCRalphabeta/CD19-depleted stem cell transplant.

This CDR3 reads CASSQGFLGQVFTGETQYF. The CDR3 region has the DNA TGCGCCAGCAGCCAAGGATTTTTGGGACAAGTCTTCACGGGAGAGACCCAGTACTTC. The chain combines TRBV4-1 with TRBJ2-5; D possibly corresponds to TRBD1 (6 bases). This CDR3 contains 19 residues. V lost 1 base and J 4 bases, leaving 25 bases between the germline ends. Germline V lookup: CDR1 MGHRA, CDR2 YSYEKL.